This passage covers 13 T cell receptor beta chains from one sample sequenced in a study of cytomegalovirus exposure and HLA in healthy donors. The primer mix had 60 Vbeta and 13 Jbeta primers. Libraries were prepared by immunoSEQ multiplex PCR; TCRdb keeps only in-frame clonotypes and omits some of them. The sample records about 160,000 clones, 80% being singletons. Sequencing was done on a sample of PBMCs. These receptors all come from a man aged 25-40 years in good health and CMV-seronegative.

The chain combines TRBV5-1 with TRBJ2-5; D is unresolved. The germline V gene has CDR1 SGHRS and CDR2 YFSETQ. V shed 0 bases and J shed 2 bases, with 8 bases lying between them. CDR3 length: 14 amino acids. The CDR3 sequence is CASSLVGRQETQYF. The CDR3 DNA sequence: TGCGCCAGCAGCTTGGTGGGCAGGCAAGAGACCCAGTACTTC.

This clone was seen more than once but under ten times. J is TRBJ2-7 and V is TRBV6-5; 12 bases align to TRBD2. The length of the CDR3 is 14 residues. Germline V gene lookup returns CDR1 MNHEY and CDR2 SVGAGI. V lost 6 bases, J lost 5 bases, and 5 bases stayed unmatched. CDR3 DNA sequence: TGTGCCAGCAGAACTAGCGGGGGGCGGGACGAGCAGTACTTC. Amino acids: CASRTSGGRDEQYF.

This chain uses TRBV28 with TRBJ1-3; unclear D gene. CDR1 MDHEN and CDR2 SYDVKM come from the germline V gene. The CDR3 extends over 13 amino acids. Trimming stripped 5 bases from V and 0 bases from J, with 5 bases between. CDR3 loop: CASSMSSGNTIYF. The CDR3 DNA is TGTGCCAGCAGTATGAGCTCTGGAAACACCATATATTTT.

The chain is built from TRBV27 and TRBJ1-1; 8 bases are a match to TRBD1. The CDR3 loop spans 14 amino acids. Looked up from germline, CDR1 is MNHEY and CDR2 is SMNVEV (reference sequence). Trimming took 7 bases from V and 1 from J; bases not matched to a gene: 5. CDR3 in DNA: TGTGCCAGCACTAGGGACAGGCAGAACACTGAAGCTTTCTTT. This gives the protein CASTRDRQNTEAFF.

DNA for the CDR3: TGTGCCAGCAGACCCGCGGGGGGCGAGCAGTACTTC. Its protein product is CASRPAGGEQYF. This chain uses TRBV5-4 with TRBJ2-7; TRBD2 agrees at 8 bases. Germline CDR1 reads SGHNT; CDR2 reads YYREEE (reference sequence). J lost 6 bases, V lost 5 bases, and 4 bases had no gene match. The CDR3 spans 12 residues.

This clone was seen a few times. This chain uses TRBV28 with TRBJ2-7, with TRBD1 matching 7 bases. The CDR3 is 14 residues long. V shed 3 bases, J shed 2 bases, and the junction held 4 bases outside the gene matches. Looked up from germline, CDR1 is MDHEN and CDR2 is SYDVKM. The CDR3 is CASSFWQGAYEQYF. The DNA for the CDR3 is TGTGCCAGCAGTTTTTGGCAGGGGGCCTACGAGCAGTACTTC.

The CDR3 DNA is TGTGCCACCAGCGAGGGTTTGAGTACTAATGAAAAACTGTTTTTT. Translating gives CATSEGLSTNEKLFF. The genes are TRBV15 and TRBJ1-4; D uncertain. Germline V lookup: CDR1 LNHNV, CDR2 YYDKDF (reference sequence). The CDR3 is 15 amino acids. The germline V and J ends were trimmed by 5 bases and 2 bases, with 12 bases remaining between them. The complete variable domain, with remaining parts taken from reference TRBV15 and TRBJ1-4, reads DAMVIQNPRYQVTQFGKPVTLSCSQTLNHNVMYWYQQKSSQAPKLLFHYYDKDFNNEADTPDNFQSRRPNTSFCFLDIRSPGLGDTAMYLCATSEGLSTNEKLFFGSGTQLSVL.

The genes are TRBV9 and TRBJ2-5; possible D gene TRBD2, 6 bases. CDR1 and CDR2 from the germline V gene are SGDLS and YYNGEE. This CDR3 comprises 17 residues. V was cut by 0 bases and J by 4 bases, with 19 bases left in between. In DNA form, the CDR3 reads TGTGCCAGCAGCGTAGGAAAAAGGGCGGGAAGTCGAGAGACCCAGTACTTC. It encodes CASSVGKRAGSRETQYF.

This sequence joins TRBV7-3 and TRBJ2-2; TRBD1 agrees at 8 bases. The germline V gene has CDR1 SGHTA and CDR2 FQGTGA. The junction had 9 bases not matched to a gene; V was cut back by 5 bases and J by 4 bases. This CDR3 region has 16 residues. For the CDR3, the DNA is TGTGCCAGCAGCGCTCAGGGGGCGAGGGGCACCGGGGAGCTGTTTTTT. Translation: CASSAQGARGTGELFF.

This chain connects TRBV27 to TRBJ2-7; 10 bases match TRBD2. This CDR3 has 14 amino acids. In germline, CDR1 is MNHEY, CDR2 SMNVEV (reference sequence). Losses at the gene ends were 4 bases for V and 3 bases for J; bases not matched to a gene: 3. The CDR3 here is CASSSGLAVYEQYF. As DNA, the CDR3 is TGTGCCAGCAGTTCCGGACTAGCGGTCTACGAGCAGTACTTC.

The chain employs TRBV15 and TRBJ2-3, with TRBD2 matching 13 bases. The CDR3 is 17 amino acids. Per the germline V gene, CDR1 is LNHNV and CDR2 is YYDKDF (reference sequence). The ends lost 1 base at V and 3 bases at J; junction bases unmatched: 4. CDR3 coding DNA: TGTGCCACCAGCAGAGGAGGGGGACTAGCGGGGACAGATACGCAGTATTTT. Its translation: CATSRGGGLAGTDTQYF.

This clone appeared a few times. The chain links TRBV27 to TRBJ2-1; a possible D gene is TRBD2 (6 bases). This CDR3 is 16 amino acids long. CDR1 is MNHEY, CDR2 SMNVEV, per germline (reference sequence). The ends were cut back, 8 bases at V and 6 bases at J, with 23 bases in the middle. The CDR3 loop reads CASGGLRGRRVNEQFF. The CDR3 DNA follows: TGTGCCAGCGGGGGGTTGCGGGGCAGGAGGGTCAATGAGCAGTTCTTC.

This clone was counted a single time. The chain carries TRBV19 and TRBJ2-7; D is undetermined. The CDR3 runs 15 residues. The germline V gene encodes CDR1 LNHDA and CDR2 SQIVND (reference sequence). The ends were cut back, 1 base at V and 4 bases at J, with 14 bases in the middle. CDR3 sequence reads: CASSIVVNSRYEQYF. CDR3 nucleotide sequence: TGTGCCAGTAGTATAGTCGTTAACAGCCGATACGAGCAGTACTTC.